A single sample gave rise to the 10 T cell receptor beta chains below, sequenced in a study of T cells in pancreatic ductal adenocarcinoma. Profiling relied on immunoSEQ multiplex PCR, and the TCRdb table lists in-frame clones only, not all of them. The repertoire holds about 16,000 clones, with around nine tenths as singletons. The selected patients with pancreatic ductal adenocarcinoma had surgery but no neoadjuvant therapy. Sequenced sample: PBMCs. These receptors all come from a human donor with pancreatic ductal adenocarcinoma.

This rearrangement joins TRBV4-1 to TRBJ2-1; D remains unclear. Germline V gives CDR1 MGHRA, CDR2 YSYEKL. Trimming took off 0 bases at V and 1 base at J, with 10 bases between the two ends. The CDR3 consists of 16 residues. DNA for the CDR3: TGCGCCAGCAGCCAAGATGTGGGTGAGTCCTACAATGAGCAGTTCTTC. Amino acid sequence: CASSQDVGESYNEQFF.

This chain connects TRBV19 to TRBJ1-4, with D maybe TRBD1 (6 bases). The CDR3 loop spans 14 amino acids. The V gene's germline CDR1 is LNHDA and CDR2 SQIVND (reference sequence). Deletions cut 10 bases from V and 3 bases from J, with 15 bases between. The CDR3 DNA reads TGTGCCACGTTACCGGGACAACCTAATGAAAAACTGTTTTTT. As protein: CATLPGQPNEKLFF.

The chain recombines TRBV11-2 with TRBJ2-3; 7 bases match TRBD2. The V segment lost 3 bases and the J segment 5 bases; nucleotides outside the gene matches: 8. The germline V gene has CDR1 SGHAT and CDR2 FQNNGV. This CDR3 is 15 amino acids long. The CDR3 sequence is CASSLWGGGLDTQYF. The CDR3, as DNA: TGTGCCAGCAGCTTGTGGGGGGGAGGCTTAGATACGCAGTATTTT.

The V gene is TRBV7-2, the J gene TRBJ1-5; TRBD1 might be the D (6 bases). V was trimmed by 1 base and J by 5 bases, leaving 15 bases between them. This CDR3 spans 16 amino acids. Germline CDR1 reads SGHTA; CDR2 reads FQGNSA. The CDR3 loop reads CASSLGWTARDQPQHF. DNA for the CDR3: TGTGCCAGCAGCTTAGGGTGGACAGCCCGGGATCAGCCCCAGCATTTT.

V usage is TRBV6-1 and J usage is TRBJ2-6; D is unresolved. The CDR3 has 18 amino acids. Germline V gene data show CDR1 as MNHNS and CDR2 as SASEGT. Trimming removed 0 bases from V and 4 bases from J, with 16 bases in between. The CDR3 here is CASSEARIGFGGANVLTF. In DNA, the CDR3 is TGTGCCAGCAGTGAAGCCAGGATCGGTTTTGGAGGGGCCAACGTCCTGACTTTC.

This clone was counted a few times. The genes are TRBV15 and TRBJ2-1; 8 nucleotides line up with TRBD1. This CDR3 region has 14 residues. Trimming removed 4 bases from V and 9 bases from J; junction bases left unmatched: 8. The germline V gene has CDR1 LNHNV and CDR2 YYDKDF (reference sequence). The CDR3 DNA sequence: TGTGCCACCAGCAAGCAGGGACAGGCTGGTGAGCAGTTCTTC. It is translated as CATSKQGQAGEQFF.

The genes are TRBV7-3 and TRBJ1-1, with D possibly being TRBD1 (6 bases). V shed 5 bases and J shed 2 bases, with 15 bases lying between them. CDR3 length equals 15 residues. Germline V CDR1 and CDR2: SGHTA, FQGTGA. CDR3 region: CASSLMGGPNTEAFF. CDR3 sequence (DNA): TGTGCCAGCAGCCTAATGGGGGGCCCTAACACTGAAGCTTTCTTT.

This sequence joins TRBV7-2 and TRBJ2-7; 8 nucleotides align to TRBD1. The CDR3 has 14 residues. The V and J ends lost 0 bases and 6 bases, in that order; junction bases with no gene match: 4. Germline CDR1 reads SGHTA; CDR2 reads FQGNSA. In nucleotides, the CDR3 is TGTGCCAGCAGCTTAGCGAGCAGGGGGCGCGAGCAGTACTTC. Its protein product is CASSLASRGREQYF.

The rearrangement uses TRBV30 and TRBJ1-2; D gene uncertain. The CDR3 sequence is 13 residues long. Germline V lookup: CDR1 GTSNPN, CDR2 SVGIG (reference sequence). Between the trimmed V and J ends, which lost 0 bases and 3 bases, there was a span of 8 bases. The CDR3 loop reads CAWSVRRYYGYTF. CDR3 nucleotides: TGTGCCTGGAGTGTACGAAGGTACTATGGCTACACCTTC. Using reference TRBV30 and TRBJ1-2 for the parts outside the CDR3, the full variable domain is SQTIHQWPATLVQPVGSPLSLECTVEGTSNPNLYWYRQAAGRGLQLLFYSVGIGQISSEVPQNLSASRPQDRQFILSSKKLLLSDSGFYLCAWSVRRYYGYTFGSGTRLTVV.

This chain links TRBV10-3 with TRBJ2-7; 8 bases fit TRBD2. The CDR3 runs to 13 residues. Germline loops: CDR1 ENHRY, CDR2 SYGVKD. Trimming cost V 6 bases and J 3 bases; bases outside gene matches: 4. CDR3 protein: CAIRAGTSYEQYF. DNA for the CDR3: TGTGCCATCAGGGCCGGGACTAGCTACGAGCAGTACTTC.